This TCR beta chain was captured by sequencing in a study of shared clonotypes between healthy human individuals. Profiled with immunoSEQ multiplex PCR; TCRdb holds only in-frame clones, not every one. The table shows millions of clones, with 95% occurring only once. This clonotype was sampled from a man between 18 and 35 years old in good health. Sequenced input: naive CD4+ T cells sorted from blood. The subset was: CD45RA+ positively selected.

The CDR3 region is CASKRDRAYTEAFF. In nucleotides, the CDR3 is TGTGCCAGCAAGCGGGACAGGGCTTACACTGAAGCTTTCTTT. The chain is built from TRBV2 and TRBJ1-1, with TRBD1 identical over 9 bases. The CDR3 consists of 14 residues. Looked up from germline, CDR1 is SNHLY and CDR2 is FYNNEI. V lost 7 bases, J lost 3 bases, and 6 bases stayed unmatched.